The rows below give T cell receptor beta chains drawn from one sample of a study of T cells in Graves' hyperthyroidism and ophthalmopathy. One entry per CDR3 protein, called by TCRdb with MiXCR from the multiplex PCR reads. The sample has 350,000 to 400,000 distinct CDR3 sequences; 15% to 20% are singletons. The sample taken for sequencing was blood. The receptors here all came from a woman in her late teens or twenties with Graves' hyperthyroidism. CDR3s include the opening cysteine and the closing phenylalanine or tryptophan. The order of the fields is D gene, J gene, V gene, clone size, CDR3 DNA, CDR3 protein. D genes are given only for firm matches. The size field is filled for only some rows; it gives once, few, many or a size class.

D gene: NA; J gene: TRBJ2-5; V gene: TRBV6-2/TRBV6-3; clone size: few; CDR3 DNA: TGTGCCAGTGCGGGACAGTACCAAGAGACCCAGTACTTC; CDR3 protein: CASAGQYQETQYF
D gene: NA; J gene: TRBJ1-1; V gene: TRBV5-1; clone size: many; CDR3 DNA: TGCGCCAGCAGCTTAAGAGGGACACCCCCTGAAGCTTTCTTT; CDR3 protein: CASSLRGTPPEAFF
D gene: TRBD1; J gene: TRBJ1-5; V gene: TRBV5-1; clone size: many; CDR3 DNA: TGCGCCAGCAGCTTGCCGACTAGGGACAGGACTTATAGCAATCAGCCCCAGCATTTT; CDR3 protein: CASSLPTRDRTYSNQPQHF
D gene: TRBD1; J gene: TRBJ1-1; V gene: TRBV20-1; clone size: many; CDR3 DNA: TGCAGTGCGAGACAGGGTGAGACTGAAGCTTTCTTT; CDR3 protein: CSARQGETEAFF
D gene: NA; J gene: TRBJ2-5; V gene: TRBV12-3/TRBV12-4; clone size: many; CDR3 DNA: TGTGCCAGCAGTTTAGCGGGGGGCCTACAAGAGACCCAGTACTTC; CDR3 protein: CASSLAGGLQETQYF
D gene: NA; J gene: TRBJ2-5; V gene: TRBV20-1; clone size: NA; CDR3 DNA: TGCAGTGCTAGAGATTCTGTCAGGAGAGGAGAGACCCAGTACTTC; CDR3 protein: CSARDSVRRGETQYF
D gene: NA; J gene: TRBJ2-5; V gene: TRBV11-1; clone size: many; CDR3 DNA: TGTGCCAGCAGCTTTGGGGGACTGAGGCTCCAAGAGACCCAGTACTTC; CDR3 protein: CASSFGGLRLQETQYF
D gene: NA; J gene: TRBJ2-2; V gene: TRBV6-5; clone size: many; CDR3 DNA: TGTGCCAGCAGACTGGGGACCGGGGAGCTGTTTTTT; CDR3 protein: CASRLGTGELFF
D gene: NA; J gene: TRBJ1-5; V gene: TRBV28; clone size: many; CDR3 DNA: TGTGCCAGCCACTCCCCCAATCAGCCCCAGCATTTT; CDR3 protein: CASHSPNQPQHF
D gene: NA; J gene: TRBJ1-1; V gene: TRBV12-3/TRBV12-4; clone size: many; CDR3 DNA: TGTGCCAGCAGTTTAGGGAAGGGGTGGACTGAAGCTTTCTTT; CDR3 protein: CASSLGKGWTEAFF
D gene: TRBD1; J gene: TRBJ2-2; V gene: TRBV6-1; clone size: many; CDR3 DNA: TGTGCCAGTGGGACAGGGGCGGGCACCGGGGAGCTGTTTTTT; CDR3 protein: CASGTGAGTGELFF
D gene: NA; J gene: TRBJ1-1; V gene: TRBV20-1; clone size: many; CDR3 DNA: TGCAGTGCCTCTCGAGACAGGAACACTGAAGCTTTCTTT; CDR3 protein: CSASRDRNTEAFF
D gene: NA; J gene: TRBJ2-7; V gene: TRBV29-1; clone size: many; CDR3 DNA: TGCAGCGTTGAACCCCGGGGATCCTACGAGCAGTACTTC; CDR3 protein: CSVEPRGSYEQYF
D gene: NA; J gene: TRBJ1-5; V gene: TRBV29-1; clone size: many; CDR3 DNA: TGCAGCGTTGGGAGGATCGGACAGCCCCAGCATTTT; CDR3 protein: CSVGRIGQPQHF
D gene: NA; J gene: TRBJ2-5; V gene: TRBV20-1; clone size: many; CDR3 DNA: TGCAGTGCTAGTAGACGAAAACAGGGCCAAGAGACCCAGTACTTC; CDR3 protein: CSASRRKQGQETQYF
D gene: NA; J gene: TRBJ1-5; V gene: TRBV28; clone size: many; CDR3 DNA: TGTGCCAGCAGTTTGCGGGTGGGACCTCGGGGCAATCAGCCCCAGCATTTT; CDR3 protein: CASSLRVGPRGNQPQHF
D gene: NA; J gene: TRBJ2-5; V gene: TRBV5-1; clone size: many; CDR3 DNA: TGCGCCAGCAGCTTGGGGTTCCAAGAGACCCAGTACTTC; CDR3 protein: CASSLGFQETQYF
D gene: NA; J gene: TRBJ2-7; V gene: TRBV15; clone size: many; CDR3 DNA: TGTGCCACCAGCAGAGTTCGCAGGTCCGAGGAGCAGTACTTC; CDR3 protein: CATSRVRRSEEQYF
D gene: NA; J gene: TRBJ2-7; V gene: TRBV18; clone size: many; CDR3 DNA: TGTGCCAGCTCACCTGGGACGGTGAGCTCCTACGAGCAGTACTTC; CDR3 protein: CASSPGTVSSYEQYF
D gene: TRBD1; J gene: TRBJ2-7; V gene: TRBV20-1; clone size: many; CDR3 DNA: TGCAGTGCTAGTACGGGACAGGGGTTGAGGGAGCAGTACTTC; CDR3 protein: CSASTGQGLREQYF
D gene: NA; J gene: TRBJ2-5; V gene: TRBV28; clone size: many; CDR3 DNA: TGTGCCAGCAGGGAAGACAGTCACCAAGAGACCCAGTACTTC; CDR3 protein: CASREDSHQETQYF
D gene: TRBD1; J gene: TRBJ2-7; V gene: TRBV6-1; clone size: many; CDR3 DNA: TGTGCCAGCAGGCTAGAACGACAGGGGGCCTACGAGCAGTACTTC; CDR3 protein: CASRLERQGAYEQYF
D gene: TRBD1; J gene: TRBJ2-7; V gene: TRBV6-1; clone size: NA; CDR3 DNA: TGTGCCAGCAGGGACTGGGACAGGGACTACGAGCAGTACTTC; CDR3 protein: CASRDWDRDYEQYF
D gene: NA; J gene: TRBJ2-2; V gene: TRBV6-4; clone size: NA; CDR3 DNA: TGTGCCAGCAGTGAATTGGGAGAGAACACCGGGGAGCTGTTTTTT; CDR3 protein: CASSELGENTGELFF
D gene: NA; J gene: TRBJ1-1; V gene: TRBV6-1; clone size: many; CDR3 DNA: TGTGCCAGCAGTGAGCCCGGGCAGGCGGAAGCTTTCTTT; CDR3 protein: CASSEPGQAEAFF